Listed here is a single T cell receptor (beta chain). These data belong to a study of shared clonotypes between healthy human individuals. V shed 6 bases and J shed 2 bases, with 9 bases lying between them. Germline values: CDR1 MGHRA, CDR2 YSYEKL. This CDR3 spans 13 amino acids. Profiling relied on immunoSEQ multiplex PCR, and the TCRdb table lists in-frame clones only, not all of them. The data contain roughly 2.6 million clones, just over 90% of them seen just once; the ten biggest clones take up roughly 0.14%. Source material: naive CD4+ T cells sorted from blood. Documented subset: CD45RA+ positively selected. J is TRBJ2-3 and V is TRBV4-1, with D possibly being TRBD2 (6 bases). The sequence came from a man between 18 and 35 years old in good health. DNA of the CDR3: TGCGCCAGCAGGGGACTGTTCACAGATACGCAGTATTTT. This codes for CASRGLFTDTQYF.